This T cell receptor beta chain was retrieved from a study of blood T cell repertoires in COVID-19. Study-wide background: Samples came from the United States, Italy and Spain, spanning acute and convalescent COVID-19. Sample material is recorded as cDNA or gDNA derived from T cells, B-cell-depleted T cells, or PBMCs.

Original methodology: How many nucleated cells were present was estimated from reference gene primer amplification. The protocol was immunoSEQ multiplex PCR, while the TCRdb copy is restricted to in-frame clones and leaves out a portion. V and J calls and clone size follow that table, whereas D and trimming were derived from the DNA. The sample has 140,000 to 150,000 clones; over 70% are singletons. With V trimmed by 5 bases and J by 5 bases, 8 bases remained unmatched. The length of the CDR3 is 16 residues. The V gene's germline CDR1 is SGHTA and CDR2 FQGNSA. This chain connects TRBV7-2 to TRBJ2-2, with 10 bases aligning to TRBD2. This sequence originates from a woman between 45 and 65 years old with acute or convalescent COVID-19. The sample was peripheral blood. The CDR3 DNA reads as TGTGCCAGCAGCCGCTTAGCGGGGGGAGTTACCGGGGAGCTGTTTTTT. Encoded protein: CASSRLAGGVTGELFF.